Shown below are 23 T cell receptor beta chains from a single sample sequenced in a study of OX40 agonist ivuxolimab in advanced cancers. Clones were sequenced by immunoSEQ multiplex PCR, and TCRdb holds only the in-frame ones, with some missing. Of 100,000 to 110,000 clones in the sample, 91% are singletons; the top ten hold about 0.49%. Specimen: CD4+ or CD8+ T cells sorted from blood, collected in a trial of the OX40 agonist ivuxolimab. These receptors were collected from an adult with an advanced solid tumor such as melanoma, head and neck, liver or kidney cancer.

The V and J genes are TRBV19 and TRBJ2-7; D gene uncertain. Germline CDR1 is LNHDA and CDR2 is SQIVND (reference sequence). This CDR3 has 14 amino acids. The ends were cut back, 3 bases at V and 5 bases at J, with 14 bases in the middle. In DNA, the CDR3 is TGTGCCAGTAGTATTGTGGGGAAAGGGAACGAGCAGTACTTC. Encoded protein: CASSIVGKGNEQYF.

This chain uses TRBV7-8 with TRBJ2-1, with TRBD2 matching 10 bases. There are 15 residues in the CDR3. Germline CDR1 reads SGHVS; CDR2 reads FQNEAQ. The trim removed 3 bases at V and 12 bases at J, leaving 11 bases unmatched. As DNA, the CDR3 is TGTGCCAGCAGCTTGACTCAGCGGGAGGGCCGGTCGCAGTTCTTC. Amino acids: CASSLTQREGRSQFF. Full variable domain (outside the CDR3, taken from reference TRBV7-8 and TRBJ2-1): GAGVSQSPRYKVAKRGQDVALRCDPISGHVSLFWYQQALGQGPEFLTYFQNEAQLDKSGLPSDRFFAERPEGSVSTLKIQRTQQEDSAVYLCASSLTQREGRSQFFGPGTRLTVL.

The chain recombines TRBV7-2 with TRBJ2-7; TRBD1 aligns across 8 bases. Per germline, CDR1 SGHTA and CDR2 FQGNSA. The CDR3 contains 15 residues. Unmatched junction bases numbered 8, after V lost 5 bases and J lost 2 bases. In DNA form, the CDR3 reads TGTGCCAGCAGCCAAGGACAGGGTCTTCCCTACGAGCAGTACTTC. This encodes CASSQGQGLPYEQYF.

The chain employs TRBV18 and TRBJ1-4; unclear D gene. Trimming removed 2 bases at V and 0 bases at J, with 4 bases between. Germline loops: CDR1 KGHSH, CDR2 LQKENI. The CDR3 length is 14 residues. DNA of the CDR3: TGTGCCAGCTCACCAATTGCAACTAATGAAAAACTGTTTTTT. It codes for CASSPIATNEKLFF.

This chain uses TRBV6-1 with TRBJ1-4; D unresolved. Germline lookup yields CDR1 MNHNS and CDR2 SASEGT. Trimming removed 3 bases at V and 1 base at J, with 12 bases between. The CDR3 covers 16 residues. This chain's CDR3 is CASSDAYGRTNEKLFF. Here the CDR3 DNA reads TGTGCCAGCAGTGATGCGTATGGCAGAACTAATGAAAAACTGTTTTTT.

This chain connects TRBV27 to TRBJ1-1; TRBD1 agrees at 7 bases. The CDR3 covers 13 residues. V lost 6 bases, J lost 6 bases, and 7 bases stayed unmatched. Germline loops: CDR1 MNHEY, CDR2 SMNVEV (reference sequence). The CDR3 DNA reads as TGTGCCAGCAGATACCCAGGGGGAGCTGAAGCTTTCTTT. Translated, it gives CASRYPGGAEAFF.

This clone is a singleton in its sample. The chain has TRBV5-5 and TRBJ1-1; 10 positions agree with TRBD1. Germline V gene sequence: CDR1 SGHKS, CDR2 YYEKEE (reference sequence). This CDR3 spans 15 amino acids. The trim removed 5 bases at V and 5 bases at J, leaving 9 bases unmatched. CDR3 nucleotides: TGTGCCAGCAGTGCGCATGGGACAGGGGATACTGAAGCTTTCTTT. This sequence encodes CASSAHGTGDTEAFF.

V is TRBV11-3 and J is TRBJ2-7; maybe TRBD2 (5 bases). The ends were cut back, 1 base at V and 6 bases at J, with 19 bases in the middle. Germline CDR1 reads SGHNT; CDR2 reads YENEEA. There are 16 residues in the CDR3. Here the CDR3 reads CASSLVPRYESGEQYF. The CDR3 region has the DNA TGTGCCAGCAGCTTAGTTCCTCGCTACGAGAGCGGCGAGCAGTACTTC. Full variable domain (remainder filled in from reference TRBV11-3 and TRBJ2-7): EAGVVQSPRYKIIEKKQPVAFWCNPISGHNTLYWYLQNLGQGPELLIRYENEEAVDDSQLPKDRFSAERLKGVDSTLKIQPAELGDSAVYLCASSLVPRYESGEQYFGPGTRLTVT.

The rearrangement joins TRBV4-2 to TRBJ1-3, with a possible D match to TRBD1 (5 bases). The length of the CDR3 is 16 residues. CDR1 is LGHNA and CDR2 is YNFKEQ in the germline V gene. Trimming cost V 4 bases and J 1 base, with 14 bases left between them. The CDR3: CASSPQPGGSGNTIYF. The CDR3 region has the DNA TGTGCCAGCAGCCCCCAACCGGGGGGTTCTGGAAACACCATATATTTT.

This sequence joins TRBV7-8 and TRBJ1-4; TRBD1 aligns across 8 bases. J was trimmed by 8 bases and V by 5 bases; bases with no gene match: 7. Germline CDR1 reads SGHVS; CDR2 reads FQNEAQ. The CDR3 is 14 residues long. The DNA of the CDR3 is TGTGCCAGCAGCCGCGGACAGGGAGAAGAAAAACTGTTTTTT. Translating it yields CASSRGQGEEKLFF.

The gene calls are TRBV5-6 and TRBJ1-5, with a possible D match to TRBD1 (5 bases). CDR1 is SGHDT and CDR2 is YYEEEE in the germline V gene. The germline V and J ends were trimmed by 4 bases and 9 bases, with 14 bases remaining between them. The CDR3 runs 13 residues. The CDR3 DNA sequence: TGTGCCAGCAGCCACGGGGCTGTCTCGCCCCAGCATTTT. Amino acids: CASSHGAVSPQHF.

The V call is TRBV18, the J call TRBJ1-2, with TRBD1 matching over 8 bases. This CDR3 has 14 amino acids. Trimming at V came to 2 bases and at J to 10 bases, leaving 9 bases not matched to a gene. The germline V gene encodes CDR1 KGHSH and CDR2 LQKENI. CDR3 loop: CASSPGSDRADYTF. CDR3 bases: TGTGCCAGCTCACCAGGCTCGGACAGGGCGGACTACACCTTC.

V is TRBV4-3 and J is TRBJ2-1; D unresolved. Trimming left V 0 bases short and J 8 bases short, with 5 bases between. Germline V lookup: CDR1 LGHNA, CDR2 YSLEER. The CDR3 is 12 amino acids. The CDR3: CASSQDIDEQFF. CDR3 DNA: TGCGCCAGCAGCCAAGACATCGATGAGCAGTTCTTC.

The gene calls are TRBV5-1 and TRBJ2-1, with 7 bases matching TRBD1. CDR3 length equals 23 residues. The V gene's germline CDR1 is SGHRS and CDR2 YFSETQ. Trimming took 0 bases from V and 0 from J; bases not matched to a gene: 24. The CDR3 protein is CASSLVVGTATLRRLSSYNEQFF. CDR3 nucleotide sequence: TGCGCCAGCAGCTTGGTAGTTGGGACAGCAACTCTCAGGAGGCTGAGCTCCTACAATGAGCAGTTCTTC.

The chain joins TRBV7-8 to TRBJ2-5; D is unclear. CDR1 SGHVS and CDR2 FQNEAQ come from the germline V gene. Trimming took 1 base from V and 5 from J, leaving 5 bases between them. The CDR3 loop spans 12 amino acids. The CDR3 region has the DNA TGTGCCAGCAGCTTAGAGCGCGAGACCCAGTACTTC. Its protein product is CASSLERETQYF. The whole variable domain, remainder taken from reference TRBV7-8 and TRBJ2-5, is GAGVSQSPRYKVAKRGQDVALRCDPISGHVSLFWYQQALGQGPEFLTYFQNEAQLDKSGLPSDRFFAERPEGSVSTLKIQRTQQEDSAVYLCASSLERETQYFGPGTRLLVL.

CDR3: CASSHHGQGAALLNYEQYF. CDR3 nucleotides: TGTGCCAGCAGCCACCACGGACAGGGGGCGGCCTTACTTAACTACGAGCAGTACTTC. The V call is TRBV11-1, the J call TRBJ2-7; TRBD1 matches 11 bases. V lost 5 bases to trimming and J lost 3 bases; unmatched junction nucleotides: 18. The CDR3 loop spans 19 amino acids. The germline gives CDR1 SGHAT, CDR2 FQDESV (reference sequence). Full variable domain (missing parts from reference TRBV11-1 and TRBJ2-7): EAEVAQSPRYKITEKSQAVAFWCDPISGHATLYWYRQILGQGPELLVQFQDESVVDDSQLPKDRFSAERLKGVDSTLKIQPAELGDSAMYLCASSHHGQGAALLNYEQYFGPGTRLTVT.

This chain links TRBV28 with TRBJ2-7, with unresolved D. With 4 bases removed from V and 3 bases from J, the gap between germline ends came to 19 bases. CDR3 length: 16 residues. Germline V gene sequence: CDR1 MDHEN, CDR2 SYDVKM. The chain's CDR3 is CASSSQLFRSLYEQYF. The CDR3 DNA follows: TGTGCCAGCAGTTCCCAGCTTTTCCGCTCCCTCTACGAGCAGTACTTC.

The chain combines TRBV2 with TRBJ2-3, with 12 bases lining up with TRBD2. The CDR3 consists of 13 residues. Germline V gives CDR1 SNHLY, CDR2 FYNNEI. CDR3 DNA: TGTGCTTCGAGACTAGCGGGAGTTTTTGGGGCGTATTTT. It specifies CASRLAGVFGAYF. The full variable domain, its missing parts supplied by reference TRBV2 and TRBJ2-3, is EPEVTQTPSHQVTQMGQEVILRCVPISNHLYFYWYRQILGQKVEFLVSFYNNEISEKSEIFDDQFSVERPDGSNFTLKIRSTKLEDSAMYFCASRLAGVFGAYFGPGTRLTVL.

V usage is TRBV28 and J usage is TRBJ2-3; 9 bases align to TRBD1. The CDR3 runs 17 residues. Germline CDR1 is MDHEN and CDR2 is SYDVKM. The V segment lost 6 bases and the J segment 0 bases; nucleotides outside the gene matches: 10. This CDR3 is CASSPAGTGFSTDTQYF. The CDR3, as DNA: TGTGCCAGCAGCCCCGCCGGGACAGGGTTTAGCACAGATACGCAGTATTTT.

The chain couples TRBV11-2 to TRBJ2-1; 9 positions match TRBD2. J was trimmed by 5 bases and V by 5 bases; bases with no gene match: 10. Germline V CDR1 and CDR2: SGHAT, FQNNGV. The CDR3 totals 16 residues. The CDR3 sequence is CASSSLGSGSNNEQFF. The CDR3 DNA follows: TGTGCCAGCAGCAGCCTGGGTAGCGGGAGTAACAATGAGCAGTTCTTC.

V usage is TRBV29-1 and J usage is TRBJ1-5, with a weak D call TRBD1 (5 bases). The V gene lost 2 bases and the J gene lost 4 bases, with 12 bases spanning the gap. CDR1 and CDR2 (germline): SQVTM, ANQGSEA. CDR3 size: 14 residues. The CDR3 region has the DNA TGCAGCGTTGAAAACACAGGAACAAATCAGCCCCAGCATTTT. Translated, it gives CSVENTGTNQPQHF. Full variable domain (missing parts from reference TRBV29-1 and TRBJ1-5): SAVISQKPSRDICQRGTSLTIQCQVDSQVTMMFWYRQQPGQSLTLIATANQGSEATYESGFVIDKFPISRPNLTFSTLTVSNMSPEDSSIYLCSVENTGTNQPQHFGDGTRLSIL.

The chain uses TRBV9 and TRBJ2-3, with 7 bases fitting TRBD2. The CDR3 loop spans 18 amino acids. With V trimmed by 4 bases and J by 0 bases, 14 bases remained unmatched. Germline CDR1 is SGDLS and CDR2 is YYNGEE. Written as DNA, the CDR3 is TGTGCCAGCAGCCAAGAGGGAGGGAGGGCCTCTAGCACAGATACGCAGTATTTT. This translates into CASSQEGGRASSTDTQYF.

V gene TRBV5-4 combines with J gene TRBJ2-6, with 10 bases fitting TRBD2. Germline V gives CDR1 SGHNT, CDR2 YYREEE (reference sequence). V trimming: 0 bases; J trimming: 4 bases; junction bases outside the gene matches: 10. This CDR3 spans 19 amino acids. The CDR3 loop reads CASSLGGGSSGSGANVLTF. The CDR3 DNA is TGTGCCAGCAGCTTGGGCGGGGGATCTAGCGGGAGCGGGGCCAACGTCCTGACTTTC. The whole variable domain, filled in from reference TRBV5-4 and TRBJ2-6, reads ETGVTQSPTHLIKTRGQQVTLRCSSQSGHNTVSWYQQALGQGPQFIFQYYREEENGRGNFPPRFSGLQFPNYSSELNVNALELDDSALYLCASSLGGGSSGSGANVLTFGAGSRLTVL.